This T cell receptor beta chain was sequenced in a study of OX40 agonist ivuxolimab in advanced cancers. Turning to the study itself: The patients received agonistic anti-OX40 (CD134) antibody ivuxolimab. Patients assigned to dose escalation were diagnosed with hepatocellular carcinoma, melanoma, renal cell or head and neck cancer. Three partial responders included one hepatocellular carcinoma patient and two cutaneous melanoma patients.

Produced via immunoSEQ multiplex PCR; TCRdb's table is partial and in-frame only. The sample has 25,000 to 35,000 clones, about 88% seen once. The receptor's source is an adult with an advanced solid tumor such as melanoma, head and neck, liver or kidney cancer. This material consisted of CD4+ or CD8+ T cells sorted from blood, taken in a trial of the OX40 agonist ivuxolimab.

The CDR3 reads CASSIALASYNEQFF. The CDR3 DNA reads TGTGCCAGTAGTATAGCACTAGCGTCCTACAATGAGCAGTTCTTC. V and J are TRBV19 and TRBJ2-1, with 7 nucleotides matching TRBD2. The CDR3 covers 15 residues. Germline loops: CDR1 LNHDA, CDR2 SQIVND (reference sequence). J was trimmed by 1 base and V by 1 base; bases with no gene match: 1. Looking up the rest from reference TRBV19 and TRBJ2-1 gives the full variable domain: DGGITQSPKYLFRKEGQNVTLSCEQNLNHDAMYWYRQDPGQGLRLIYYSQIVNDFQKGDIAEGYSVSREKKESFPLTVTSAQKNPTAFYLCASSIALASYNEQFFGPGTRLTVL.